This record concerns one T cell receptor beta chain sequence. Its antigen specificity is not known. The input lacks base qualities; no much larger clone sits a single base away. RNA was extracted using the RNeasy kit, and roughly 0.45 to 1 ug of the RNA was reverse transcribed with random hexamers. The immunoSEQ multiplex PCR assay, which covers 54 Vbeta and 13 Jbeta segments, was used to amplify TCR beta CDR3 regions. PCR amplification bias was corrected by using a synthetic template baseline for primer optimization and computational correction. Under the source paper's analysis protocol: Reads were annotated to V, D and J genes according to IMGT and were analyzed with immunoSEQ Analyzer, with only productive sequences retained. Clonality was calculated as one minus the Shannon entropy normalized by log2 of the number of productive unique sequences. For each patient and control, public and private clones were evaluated within the 100 most prevalent clones. Clones were defined as Susac-specific if absent from the healthy and MS cohorts, from over a thousand published viral clones and from other ImmuneACCESS disease sequences. TCRdb's own reprocessing of the public reads used fastp at Q25 and MiXCR and kept productive beta chains. CDR3 protein sequences are deduplicated, and each keeps its most common genes and DNA. The authors' filters were not applied to this entry. This sample lists 250,000 or so distinct CDR3 sequences; roughly 93% were detected once. The ten largest clones represent approximately 0.07% of the sample.

High-throughput TCR beta sequencing profiled peripheral blood CD8+ and CD4+ T cells from healthy donors, Susac syndrome patients and multiple sclerosis patients. The multiple sclerosis controls were treatment-naive patients who had stable or active relapsing-remitting disease and met the revised McDonald criteria. Bulk CD8+ and CD4+ T cells were purified by magnetic negative isolation, whereas CD8+ TEMRA cells were enriched by FACS. Blood was collected in EDTA tubes and processed within 24 hours, with PBMCs isolated through density gradient centrifugation. PBMCs intended for TCR sequencing were cryopreserved in liquid nitrogen and thawed later in a water bath at 37 degrees C. A purity of at least 90% was achieved for sorted or isolated CD4+, CD8+ and CD8+ TEMRA cells. The data stem from a study of CD8 T cells in Susac syndrome (dated by TCRdb to the late 2010s). For the study in its entirety: Repertoire sequencing was used to test whether CD8+ T cell activation and differentiation in Susac syndrome was antigen driven.

Paper-wide results and their limitations: The number of individuals in the TCR sequencing and HLA analysis was acknowledged as relatively small.

Trimming leaves V shorter by 5 bases and J shorter by 2 bases, with the junction holding 4 bases beyond the gene matches. CDR1 and CDR2 (MDHEN, SYDVKM) derive from the germline V gene. From the cysteine up to the phenylalanine, the CDR3 has a length of 14 residues. Only the CDR3 region is kept as DNA, spanning 42 bases read in frame from base 1. This sequence was found in a human donor with multiple sclerosis. This chain is built from TRBV28 and TRBJ2-5, with 8 central nucleotides matching TRBD2. The sample comprised CD4+ T cells from PBMCs. The CDR3 loop reads CASSPGGEQETQYF. In nucleotides, the sequence is TGTGCCAGCAGTCCGGGGGGGGAACAAGAGACCCAGTACTTC.